The 29 T cell receptor beta chains given below trace back to one sample, sequenced in a study of blood T cell repertoires in COVID-19 (dated by TCRdb to 2020 to 2022). Library generation was performed with the immunoSEQ multiplex PCR assay. TCRdb obtained this table from immuneACCESS and retained in-frame rearrangements with V and J assigned. These tables miss some clones; where compared with another copy, unresolved V genes account for less than half of the shortfall, and the remainder is unexplained. The sample contains under 200,000 clones, just under 90% of them found a single time. Together, the top ten hold about a tenth of the sample. The sequencing sample was made of peripheral blood. These receptors were collected from an older woman with COVID-19, enrolled during active disease.

The chain couples TRBV5-1 to TRBJ2-2; unclear D gene. Trimming pared 0 bases from V and 3 bases from J, leaving 12 bases between. The germline V gene encodes CDR1 SGHRS and CDR2 YFSETQ. The length of the CDR3 is 16 residues. The CDR3 nucleotides are TGCGCCAGCAGCTTGGGTAGCCTGGTAGACACCGGGGAGCTGTTTTTT. Translated, it gives CASSLGSLVDTGELFF.

V is TRBV28 and J is TRBJ1-3; D gene ambiguous. There are 20 residues in the CDR3. V was clipped by 10 bases and J by 0 bases, with 31 bases between them. Germline assignment: CDR1 MDHEN and CDR2 SYDVKM. CDR3 residues: CATHEVLGVRRGNSGNTIYF. The DNA of the CDR3 is TGTGCCACACACGAGGTACTCGGGGTTCGACGGGGAAACTCTGGAAACACCATATATTTT.

V is TRBV5-1 and J is TRBJ1-1, with 7 bases fitting TRBD1. CDR3 length equals 16 residues. V shed 4 bases, J shed 0 bases, and the junction held 9 bases outside the gene matches. Germline V gene lookup returns CDR1 SGHRS and CDR2 YFSETQ. The CDR3 region has the DNA TGCGCCAGCAGCGGCGAAGGGGGCGCGATGAACACTGAAGCTTTCTTT. Translation gives CASSGEGGAMNTEAFF.

The genes are TRBV11-2 and TRBJ2-3; 12 bases agree with TRBD2. This CDR3 is built from 16 residues. The germline gives CDR1 SGHAT, CDR2 FQNNGV. The ends lost 5 bases at V and 5 bases at J; junction bases unmatched: 8. Written as DNA, the CDR3 is TGTGCCAGCAGCCTAACAGGACTAGCGGGGATAGATACGCAGTATTTT. Translation gives CASSLTGLAGIDTQYF.

The chain recombines TRBV5-4 with TRBJ2-7, with D possibly being TRBD1 (6 bases). This CDR3 spans 14 amino acids. Trimming removed 4 bases from V and 1 base from J, with 12 bases in between. Germline-derived CDR1 and CDR2 are SGHNT and YYREEE (reference sequence). Written as DNA, the CDR3 is TGTGCCAGCAGCAGAATGACAGGTTCCTACGAGCAGTACTTC. Its protein is CASSRMTGSYEQYF.

The chain combines TRBV28 with TRBJ2-5; TRBD1 aligns across 11 bases. CDR1 is MDHEN, CDR2 SYDVKM, per germline. There are 12 residues in the CDR3. The V segment lost 2 bases and the J segment 12 bases; nucleotides outside the gene matches: 2. The CDR3: CASSLRTGGEYF. CDR3 coding DNA: TGTGCCAGCAGTTTAAGGACAGGGGGCGAGTACTTC.

The gene calls are TRBV12-3 or TRBV12-4 and TRBJ2-7; 7 nucleotides match TRBD2. The junction had 3 bases not matched to a gene; V was cut back by 3 bases and J by 4 bases. This CDR3 contains 13 residues. CDR3 bases: TGTGCCAGCAGTTTGGGGAGGGAATACGAGCAGTACTTC. It codes for CASSLGREYEQYF.

This chain uses TRBV7-9 with TRBJ2-2; D perhaps matches TRBD2 (6 bases). Germline loops: CDR1 SEHNR, CDR2 FQNEAQ (reference sequence). CDR3 size: 12 residues. The V end lost 7 bases, the J end lost 7 bases, and 10 bases lay between the germline ends. The CDR3 DNA reads TGTGCCAGCACCGTTAGCGGCGGGGAGCTGTTTTTT. It translates to CASTVSGGELFF. Full variable domain (remainder filled in from reference TRBV7-9 and TRBJ2-2): DTGVSQNPRHKITKRGQNVTFRCDPISEHNRLYWYRQTLGQGPEFLTYFQNEAQLEKSRLLSDRFSAERPKGSFSTLEIQRTEQGDSAMYLCASTVSGGELFFGEGSRLTVL.

CDR3 region: CASSHSGGGSYEQYF. The CDR3 bases are TGTGCCAGCAGCCATAGCGGGGGCGGGTCCTACGAGCAGTACTTC. The V and J genes are TRBV7-9 and TRBJ2-7; 9 bases are shared with TRBD2. V dropped 5 bases and J dropped 1; count of bases not matched to a gene: 6. Germline assignment: CDR1 SEHNR and CDR2 FQNEAQ (reference sequence). The CDR3 has 15 residues.

The J gene is TRBJ1-4, the V gene TRBV10-1; 7 nucleotides agree with TRBD1. V gave up 4 bases and J gave up 8 bases; unmatched junction bases: 7. Germline-derived CDR1 and CDR2 are WNHNN and SYGVQD (reference sequence). This CDR3 has 14 residues. CDR3 in DNA: TGCGCCAGCAGTGTGCAGGGACAGCCAGAAAAACTGTTTTTT. Protein: CASSVQGQPEKLFF.

This rearrangement joins TRBV5-8 to TRBJ1-2, with D unresolved. The CDR3 is 13 residues long. V shed 4 bases and J shed 5 bases, with 12 bases lying between them. Germline V gene lookup returns CDR1 SGHTS and CDR2 YDEGEE. CDR3 sequence: CASSLNQEYGYTF. The CDR3 nucleotides read TGTGCCAGCAGCCTGAACCAAGAGTATGGCTACACCTTC.

The chain links TRBV11-3 to TRBJ2-1, with TRBD1 as a possible D gene (5 bases). This CDR3 is 15 amino acids long. V was clipped by 3 bases and J by 4 bases, with 13 bases between them. Germline CDR1 and CDR2: SGHNT and YENEEA. The DNA of the CDR3 is TGTGCCAGCAGCTTGGCGTCAGGGATGTACAATGAGCAGTTCTTC. Protein sequence: CASSLASGMYNEQFF.

V and J are TRBV30 and TRBJ1-5, with TRBD1 matching 9 bases. The CDR3 loop spans 15 amino acids. The germline gives CDR1 GTSNPN, CDR2 SVGIG (reference sequence). V was clipped by 5 bases and J by 2 bases; unmatched bases: 7. The chain's CDR3 is CAWAGQGGGNQPQHF. In DNA form, the CDR3 reads TGTGCCTGGGCGGGACAGGGCGGCGGCAATCAGCCCCAGCATTTT. The entire variable domain, with the rest obtained from reference TRBV30 and TRBJ1-5, is as follows: SQTIHQWPATLVQPVGSPLSLECTVEGTSNPNLYWYRQAAGRGLQLLFYSVGIGQISSEVPQNLSASRPQDRQFILSSKKLLLSDSGFYLCAWAGQGGGNQPQHFGDGTRLSIL.

V usage is TRBV13 and J usage is TRBJ1-2; D perhaps matches TRBD1 (6 bases). V was pared by 3 bases and J by 3 bases, with 14 bases between. The CDR3 covers 15 residues. The germline V gene has CDR1 PRHDT and CDR2 FYEKMQ (reference sequence). CDR3 DNA: TGTGCCAGCAGCTTCATTCGAGGGGGGGACTATGGCTACACCTTC. Translation gives CASSFIRGGDYGYTF.

This clone is a singleton in its sample. The V call is TRBV19, the J call TRBJ1-1; 9 bases line up with TRBD1. The germline CDR1 and CDR2 sequences are LNHDA and SQIVND (reference sequence). This CDR3 contains 14 residues. The V gene end was trimmed by 8 bases and the J gene end by 4 bases; junction bases not matched to a gene: 8. The CDR3 sequence is CASVTGGWGTEAFF. Here the CDR3 DNA reads TGTGCCAGTGTTACAGGGGGCTGGGGCACTGAAGCTTTCTTT.

The rearrangement links TRBV10-1 to TRBJ1-2, with TRBD1 matching 7 bases. In germline, CDR1 is WNHNN, CDR2 SYGVQD (reference sequence). The CDR3 loop spans 14 amino acids. J was trimmed by 3 bases and V by 6 bases; bases with no gene match: 7. The CDR3 DNA follows: TGCGCCAGCAGACTCCGGGACAGATACTATGGCTACACCTTC. It translates to CASRLRDRYYGYTF.

This clone was observed once. The V gene is TRBV28, the J gene TRBJ1-4; D remains unclear. The V gene lost 4 bases and the J gene lost 6 bases, with 15 bases spanning the gap. CDR1 and CDR2 from the germline V gene are MDHEN and SYDVKM. The CDR3 contains 15 residues. The CDR3 region is CASSSSTERHEKLFF. The CDR3 DNA follows: TGTGCCAGCAGTTCTTCTACGGAGAGACATGAAAAACTGTTTTTT.

The chain combines TRBV6-2 or TRBV6-3 with TRBJ1-2, with a weak D call TRBD1 (6 bases). The CDR3 spans 14 residues. Deletions cut 6 bases from V and 4 bases from J, with 15 bases between. The V gene's germline CDR1 is MNHEY and CDR2 SVGEGT. CDR3 sequence (DNA): TGTGCCAGCAGCCAATCAGACAGGTCCTATGGCTACACCTTC. This translates into CASSQSDRSYGYTF.

This clone showed up just a few times. The rearrangement links TRBV2 to TRBJ1-3; 10 positions agree with TRBD1. The CDR3 consists of 15 residues. The J segment lost 3 bases and the V segment lost 6 bases, leaving 5 bases of the junction unmatched. The V gene's germline CDR1 is SNHLY and CDR2 FYNNEI. The CDR3 here is CASRSTGGGGNTIYF. The CDR3 DNA is TGTGCCAGCAGGTCGACAGGGGGCGGTGGAAACACCATATATTTT.

This clone was counted only a few times. This sequence joins TRBV19 and TRBJ1-2; 7 nucleotides agree with TRBD1. This CDR3 has 13 residues. Germline V gene sequence: CDR1 LNHDA, CDR2 SQIVND (reference sequence). Trimming removed 3 bases from V and 6 bases from J; junction bases left unmatched: 4. The CDR3 is CASSIKQGHGYTF. CDR3 nucleotide sequence: TGTGCCAGTAGTATTAAACAGGGGCATGGCTACACCTTC.

This rearrangement joins TRBV28 to TRBJ2-7; TRBD2 is a possible D gene (6 bases). CDR3 length: 14 residues. The germline CDR1 and CDR2 sequences are MDHEN and SYDVKM. Trimming cost V 5 bases and J 4 bases, with 15 bases left between them. In DNA, the CDR3 is TGTGCCAGCAGTGAGGGCCATGGGGGGTACGAGCAGTACTTC. It is translated as CASSEGHGGYEQYF.

The V call is TRBV19, the J call TRBJ1-2; D remains ambiguous. V shed 8 bases and J shed 8 bases, with 21 bases lying between them. This CDR3 spans 14 amino acids. Germline-derived CDR1 and CDR2 are LNHDA and SQIVND (reference sequence). The CDR3 sequence is CASYSFGLGGGYTF. CDR3 coding DNA: TGTGCCAGTTATTCGTTTGGCCTTGGAGGGGGCTACACCTTC.

V is TRBV4-1 and J is TRBJ2-1, with 8 positions matching TRBD2. Germline V gene data show CDR1 as MGHRA and CDR2 as YSYEKL. With 1 base clipped from V and 7 bases from J, the junction kept 18 bases outside the gene matches. The length of the CDR3 is 19 residues. CDR3 sequence reads: CASSQVSYWGSGVTNEQFF. CDR3 DNA: TGCGCCAGCAGCCAAGTGTCCTACTGGGGTAGCGGGGTTACGAATGAGCAGTTCTTC.

The chain couples TRBV10-3 to TRBJ2-5, with 9 bases fitting TRBD2. The germline V gene encodes CDR1 ENHRY and CDR2 SYGVKD. Trimming at V came to 5 bases and at J to 3 bases, leaving 10 bases not matched to a gene. The CDR3 extends over 16 amino acids. The CDR3 DNA sequence: TGTGCCATCAGTACCGGACAGCGGGGGGCCAAAGAGACCCAGTACTTC. This encodes CAISTGQRGAKETQYF.

The V and J genes are TRBV7-6 and TRBJ2-1; 16 nucleotides match TRBD2. Germline V lookup: CDR1 SGHVS, CDR2 FNYEAQ. V lost 5 bases to trimming and J lost 7 bases; unmatched junction nucleotides: 8. The CDR3 contains 17 residues. CDR3 bases: TGTGCCAGCAGCCCCGGGACTAGCGGGGGGGTTTTAAATGAGCAGTTCTTC. Encoded protein: CASSPGTSGGVLNEQFF.

This chain connects TRBV24-1 to TRBJ2-1; 8 nucleotides match TRBD1. Germline CDR1 reads KGHDR; CDR2 reads SFDVKD. There are 12 residues in the CDR3. J lost 9 bases, V lost 12 bases, and 9 bases had no gene match. The CDR3 region has the DNA TGTGCCTCTCAGGGGGCGCGAGGTGAGCAGTTCTTC. Protein sequence: CASQGARGEQFF.

The gene calls are TRBV10-2 and TRBJ1-4; possibly TRBD1 for D (6 bases). From germline, CDR1 is WSHSY and CDR2 SAAADI. The CDR3 contains 15 residues. V shed 8 bases and J shed 7 bases, with 20 bases lying between them. CDR3 bases: TGCGCCAGCGCCGGCGGAGGGGGGGTAGTTGAAAAACTGTTTTTT. Translated, it gives CASAGGGGVVEKLFF.

The V and J genes are TRBV7-2 and TRBJ1-1; possibly TRBD1 for D (6 bases). The CDR3 sequence is 14 residues long. V was clipped by 1 base and J by 11 bases, with 17 bases between them. Per the germline V gene, CDR1 is SGHTA and CDR2 is FQGNSA. The CDR3 bases are TGTGCCAGCAGCTTAGATGGGGGCCTATTGGGGGCTTTCTTT. It encodes CASSLDGGLLGAFF.

This chain joins TRBV18 and TRBJ1-2; D possibly corresponds to TRBD1 (6 bases). Trimming cost V 6 bases and J 4 bases, with 18 bases left between them. This CDR3 has 15 residues. The germline gives CDR1 KGHSH, CDR2 LQKENI. CDR3 loop: CASSLRDTDLYGYTF. The CDR3 DNA reads as TGTGCCAGCTCTCTCCGGGACACCGATCTCTATGGCTACACCTTC. Complete variable domain (other parts from reference TRBV18 and TRBJ1-2): NAGVMQNPRHLVRRRGQEARLRCSPMKGHSHVYWYRQLPEEGLKFMVYLQKENIIDESGMPKERFSAEFPKEGPSILRIQQVVRGDSAAYFCASSLRDTDLYGYTFGSGTRLTVV.